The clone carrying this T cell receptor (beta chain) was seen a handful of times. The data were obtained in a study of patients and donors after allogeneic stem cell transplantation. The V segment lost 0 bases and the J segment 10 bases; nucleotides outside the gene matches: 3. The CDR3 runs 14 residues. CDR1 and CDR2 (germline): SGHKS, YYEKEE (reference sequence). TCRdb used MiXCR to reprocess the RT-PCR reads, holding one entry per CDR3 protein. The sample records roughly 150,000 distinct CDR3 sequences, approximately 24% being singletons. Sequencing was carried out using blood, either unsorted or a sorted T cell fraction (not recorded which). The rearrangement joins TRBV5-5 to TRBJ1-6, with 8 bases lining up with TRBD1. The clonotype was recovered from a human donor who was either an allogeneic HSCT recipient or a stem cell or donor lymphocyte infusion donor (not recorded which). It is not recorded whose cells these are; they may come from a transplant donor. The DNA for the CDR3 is TGTGCCAGCAGCTTGGAGGACAGGGTCTCACCCCTCCACTTT. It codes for CASSLEDRVSPLHF.